Here is one TCR beta chain with its context. Its antigen is not yet known. No much larger clone is present one base from it, and per-base qualities are unavailable. These data belong to a study of OX40 agonist ivuxolimab in advanced cancers. With regard to the full study: Ivuxolimab, which targeted the costimulatory receptor OX40 (CD134), was an agonistic, fully human IgG2 monoclonal antibody. Prior anti-PD-1, anti-PD-L1 or anti-CTLA-4 therapy was permitted, and checkpoint inhibitors had been received by about 36% of dose-escalation patients. Three dose-escalation patients achieved partial responses, one with hepatocellular carcinoma and two with cutaneous melanoma. In the dose-escalation cohort, roughly four fifths of patients were male, and the mean age was approximately 55 years, with a range of about 23 to 90. The monotherapy dose-escalation portion (N ≈ 52 patients) of the phase I ivuxolimab trial is reported in the paper. Among the 52 dose-escalation patients, around 20 had hepatocellular carcinoma, roughly 15 melanoma, 9 renal cell carcinoma and 9 head and neck cancer. The purpose of peripheral TCRbeta sequencing was to test whether ivuxolimab changed TCR sequence diversity and led to clonal T-cell expansion. Intravenous ivuxolimab was administered to patients every 2 weeks at six dose levels: 0.01, 0.1, 0.3, 1.5, 3 and 10 mg/kg. The full study reports these points: Low levels of normalized T-cell clonal expansion were also seen in some patients who did not respond. Clonal expansion of both CD4+ and CD8+ blood T cells was observed from baseline to week 6 at doses 0.1 to 3.0 mg/kg. Antigen specificity was not determined for the clonally expanded peripheral T cells. After ivuxolimab, CD8+ T cells had more expanded clones than CD4+ T cells on average. Partial responders in the 0.1-3.0 mg/kg groups had among the lowest normalized peripheral clonal expansion, especially among CD8+ T cells.

Genomic DNA was extracted from sorted cells for sequencing of the TCRbeta CDR3 region. The immunoSEQ Assay was used for sequencing of TCRbeta CDR3 regions. Here the immuneACCESS table is served through TCRdb, limited to in-frame sequences with V and J called. Missing clones are a known gap in these copies; in checked studies unresolved V genes cover under half, and the rest lacks a known reason. For this sample there are approximately 96,000 clones; less than 95% appear just once. Together, the top ten hold 1.5% to 2% of the sample. Patients with a history of autoimmune disease or receiving systemic immunosuppression were excluded from the trial. In every dose cohort, peripheral blood was drawn for TCR sequencing at baseline, cycle 4 day 1, and cycle 7 day 1. The samples were drawn from a first-in-human, open-label, multicenter phase I dose-escalation trial of ivuxolimab. Adults with locally advanced or metastatic melanoma, renal cell carcinoma, hepatocellular carcinoma or head and neck squamous cell carcinoma were enrolled in the trial. CD4+ and CD8+ T cells were sorted separately from peripheral blood before TCR sequencing.

V and J lose 7 bases and 11 bases, and a span of 23 bases separates them. CDR1 MNHNS and CDR2 SASEGT are derived from the germline V gene. The CDR3 has 14 amino acids, counting the end cysteine and phenylalanine. Just the 42-base CDR3 DNA is kept, in frame starting at base 1. The receptor's source is an adult with an advanced solid tumor such as melanoma, head and neck, liver or kidney cancer. Here the sequenced sample was CD4+ or CD8+ T cells sorted from blood, taken in a trial of the OX40 agonist ivuxolimab. The chain uses TRBV6-1 and TRBJ1-1; TRBD1 is a weak D gene call, 6 bases matching. The nucleotide sequence is TGTGCCAGCACCCCGGCCGGGGCTAAAGGGGGTGCTTTCTTT. Its coded protein is CASTPAGAKGGAFF.